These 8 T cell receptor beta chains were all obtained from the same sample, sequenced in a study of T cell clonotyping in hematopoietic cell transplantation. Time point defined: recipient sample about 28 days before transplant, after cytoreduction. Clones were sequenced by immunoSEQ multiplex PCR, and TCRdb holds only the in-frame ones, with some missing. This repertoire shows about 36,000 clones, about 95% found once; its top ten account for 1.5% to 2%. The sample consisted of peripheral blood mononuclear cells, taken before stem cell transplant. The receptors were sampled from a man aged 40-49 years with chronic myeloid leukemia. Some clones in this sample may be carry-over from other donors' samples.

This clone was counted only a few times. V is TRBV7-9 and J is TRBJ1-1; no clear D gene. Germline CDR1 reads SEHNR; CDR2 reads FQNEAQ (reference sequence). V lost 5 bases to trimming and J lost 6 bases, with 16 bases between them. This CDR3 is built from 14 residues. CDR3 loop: CASSPGTVIAEAFF. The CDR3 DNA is TGTGCCAGCAGCCCCGGTACCGTAATCGCTGAAGCTTTCTTT.

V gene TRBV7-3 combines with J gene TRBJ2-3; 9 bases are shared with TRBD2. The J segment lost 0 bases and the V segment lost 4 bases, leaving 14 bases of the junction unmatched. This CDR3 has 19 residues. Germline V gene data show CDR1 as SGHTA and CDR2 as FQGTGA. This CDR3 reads CASSSPSRGGASSTDTQYF. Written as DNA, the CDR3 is TGTGCCAGCAGCTCGCCCTCGCGGGGGGGCGCTTCTAGCACAGATACGCAGTATTTT.

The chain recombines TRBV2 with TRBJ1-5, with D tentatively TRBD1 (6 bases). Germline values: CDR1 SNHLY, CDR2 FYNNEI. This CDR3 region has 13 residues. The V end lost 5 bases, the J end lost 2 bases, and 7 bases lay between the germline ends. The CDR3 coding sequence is TGTGCCAGCAGTCGACAGGGCAATCAGCCCCAGCATTTT. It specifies CASSRQGNQPQHF.

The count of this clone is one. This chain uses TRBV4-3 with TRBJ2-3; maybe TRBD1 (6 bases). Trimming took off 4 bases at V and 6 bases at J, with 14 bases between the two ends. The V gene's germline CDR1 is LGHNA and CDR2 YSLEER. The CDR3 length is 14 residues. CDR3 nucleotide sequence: TGCGCCAGCAGCCGCATGGGGGCCGGGGATACGCAGTATTTT. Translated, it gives CASSRMGAGDTQYF.

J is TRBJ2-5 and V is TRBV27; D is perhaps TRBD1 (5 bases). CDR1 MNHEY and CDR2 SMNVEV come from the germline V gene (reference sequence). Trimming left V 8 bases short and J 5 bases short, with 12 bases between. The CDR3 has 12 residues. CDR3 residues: CASSGFGETQYF. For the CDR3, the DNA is TGTGCCAGCTCAGGGTTTGGTGAGACCCAGTACTTC.

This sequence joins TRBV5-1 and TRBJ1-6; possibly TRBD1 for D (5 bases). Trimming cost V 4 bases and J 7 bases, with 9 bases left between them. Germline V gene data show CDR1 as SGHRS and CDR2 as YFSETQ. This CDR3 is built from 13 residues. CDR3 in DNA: TGCGCCAGCAGCGCGACAGAGAATTCACCCCTCCACTTT. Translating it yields CASSATENSPLHF.

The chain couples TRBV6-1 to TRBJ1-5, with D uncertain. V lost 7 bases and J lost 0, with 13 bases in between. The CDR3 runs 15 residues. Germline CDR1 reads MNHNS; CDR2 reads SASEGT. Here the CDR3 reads CASTRTGYSNQPQHF. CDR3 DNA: TGTGCCAGCACCCGGACGGGGTATAGCAATCAGCCCCAGCATTTT.

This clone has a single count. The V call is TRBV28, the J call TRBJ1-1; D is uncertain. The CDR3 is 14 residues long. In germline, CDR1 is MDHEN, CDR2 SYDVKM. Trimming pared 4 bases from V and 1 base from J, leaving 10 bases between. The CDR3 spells CASSSGQGNTEAFF. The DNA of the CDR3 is TGTGCCAGCAGTTCGGGTCAAGGGAACACTGAAGCTTTCTTT. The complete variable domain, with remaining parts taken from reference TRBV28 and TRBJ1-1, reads DVKVTQSSRYLVKRTGEKVFLECVQDMDHENMFWYRQDPGLGLRLIYFSYDVKMKEKGDIPEGYSVSREKKERFSLILESASTNQTSMYLCASSSGQGNTEAFFGQGTRLTVV.